These 30 T cell receptor beta chains share one sample of origin, sequenced in a study of identifying expanded T cells in peripheral blood. Sequencing used immunoSEQ multiplex PCR; TCRdb keeps in-frame clones, though not all of them. The sample lists over 85,000 clones; around 88% were seen once. The sample consisted of blood. The receptors come from a person between 18 and 75 years old in good health.

The chain carries TRBV2 and TRBJ1-2; D gene ambiguous. CDR1 is SNHLY and CDR2 is FYNNEI in the germline V gene. The CDR3 sequence is 13 residues long. The V end lost 5 bases, the J end lost 4 bases, and 11 bases lay between the germline ends. The chain's CDR3 is CASSFGAVYGYTF. For the CDR3, the DNA is TGTGCCAGCAGTTTCGGAGCTGTCTATGGCTACACCTTC.

The genes are TRBV7-9 and TRBJ2-3; D is ambiguous. CDR1 is SEHNR and CDR2 is FQNEAQ in the germline V gene (reference sequence). This CDR3 has 16 amino acids. Between the trimmed V and J ends, which lost 5 bases and 2 bases, there was a span of 17 bases. The CDR3, as DNA: TGTGCCAGCAGCCCCCTTAAGGAAACCCACACAGATACGCAGTATTTT. This gives the protein CASSPLKETHTDTQYF. The variable domain in full, completed from reference TRBV7-9 and TRBJ2-3, reads DTGVSQNPRHKITKRGQNVTFRCDPISEHNRLYWYRQTLGQGPEFLTYFQNEAQLEKSRLLSDRFSAERPKGSFSTLEIQRTEQGDSAMYLCASSPLKETHTDTQYFGPGTRLTVL.

V is TRBV6-5 and J is TRBJ1-2; TRBD1 agrees at 7 bases. In germline, CDR1 is MNHEY, CDR2 SVGAGI. With V trimmed by 5 bases and J by 4 bases, 4 bases remained unmatched. The CDR3 length is 13 residues. The CDR3 nucleotides are TGTGCCAGCAGTCCGACAGGGACCTATGGCTACACCTTC. It codes for CASSPTGTYGYTF.

This sequence joins TRBV18 and TRBJ2-2; D possibly matches TRBD1 or TRBD2 (5 bases each). Germline CDR1 is KGHSH and CDR2 is LQKENI. This CDR3 contains 15 residues. V lost 4 bases and J 6 bases, leaving 15 bases between the germline ends. This CDR3 is CASSQSGTLAGELFF. CDR3 nucleotides: TGTGCCAGCTCACAATCCGGGACCCTGGCCGGGGAGCTGTTTTTT.

This chain joins TRBV27 and TRBJ2-1, with 7 nucleotides matching TRBD2. Unmatched junction bases numbered 10, after V lost 6 bases and J lost 2 bases. Germline-derived CDR1 and CDR2 are MNHEY and SMNVEV (reference sequence). The CDR3 has 16 residues. CDR3 nucleotides: TGTGCCAGCAGGGACTCTAGCGGTATTACCTACAATGAGCAGTTCTTC. It specifies CASRDSSGITYNEQFF.

This clone appeared a single time. CDR3 DNA: TGTGCCAGCCACGTGGGGACAGGGGGCCGGACTGAAGCTTTCTTT. Encoded protein: CASHVGTGGRTEAFF. The V gene is TRBV7-9, the J gene TRBJ1-1, with 12 bases matching TRBD1. V shed 8 bases, J shed 5 bases, and the junction held 9 bases outside the gene matches. Per the germline V gene, CDR1 is SEHNR and CDR2 is FQNEAQ (reference sequence). The CDR3 totals 15 residues.

The rearrangement joins TRBV10-2 to TRBJ1-2, with no clear D. The V end lost 0 bases, the J end lost 0 bases, and 11 bases lay between the germline ends. This CDR3 is 16 amino acids long. CDR1 is WSHSY and CDR2 is SAAADI in the germline V gene. The CDR3 here is CASSESKDAPNYGYTF. The CDR3 DNA reads TGCGCCAGCAGTGAGTCTAAGGACGCTCCTAACTATGGCTACACCTTC.

This rearrangement joins TRBV5-6 to TRBJ2-1, with D unresolved. CDR3 length: 13 amino acids. Germline CDR1 reads SGHDT; CDR2 reads YYEEEE. Trimming left V 3 bases short and J 9 bases short, with 13 bases between. CDR3 sequence: CASSSPTPGEQFF. In DNA, the CDR3 is TGTGCCAGCAGCTCCCCGACCCCCGGTGAGCAGTTCTTC.

The chain combines TRBV5-1 with TRBJ2-3, with TRBD2 matching 7 bases. With V trimmed by 0 bases and J by 4 bases, 14 bases remained unmatched. Germline CDR1 and CDR2: SGHRS and YFSETQ. The CDR3 extends over 18 amino acids. The chain's CDR3 is CASSLVGRAGALADTQYF. The CDR3, as DNA: TGCGCCAGCAGCTTGGTAGGTAGGGCGGGAGCTCTCGCAGATACGCAGTATTTT.

The rearrangement links TRBV27 to TRBJ2-7, with 7 bases lining up with TRBD1. The CDR3 loop spans 13 amino acids. J gave up 5 bases and V 7 bases, and 8 bases lay outside the gene matches. Germline loops: CDR1 MNHEY, CDR2 SMNVEV (reference sequence). Here the CDR3 reads CASISDRANEQYF. The CDR3, as DNA: TGTGCCAGCATCTCAGACAGGGCCAACGAGCAGTACTTC.

The V gene is TRBV6-5, the J gene TRBJ2-7; weak D call: TRBD2 (5 bases). The CDR3 runs 15 residues. V shed 0 bases and J shed 1 base, with 10 bases lying between them. Germline CDR1 reads MNHEY; CDR2 reads SVGAGI. In nucleotides, the CDR3 is TGTGCCAGCAGTTACTCGACCGACTATTCCTACGAGCAGTACTTC. This gives the protein CASSYSTDYSYEQYF.

The chain recombines TRBV6-5 with TRBJ1-5; maybe TRBD1 (6 bases). Looked up from germline, CDR1 is MNHEY and CDR2 is SVGAGI. CDR3 length: 16 amino acids. Trimming left V 2 bases short and J 1 base short, with 12 bases between. CDR3 amino acids: CASSYPAGASNQPQHF. CDR3 sequence (DNA): TGTGCCAGCAGTTACCCGGCGGGGGCAAGCAATCAGCCCCAGCATTTT.

CDR3 in amino acids: CATLDPGGSYTDTQYF. The CDR3 region has the DNA TGTGCCACCCTAGACCCCGGGGGCAGCTACACAGATACGCAGTATTTT. V usage is TRBV28 and J usage is TRBJ2-3, with D perhaps given as TRBD1 or TRBD2 (6 bases each). CDR3 length: 16 amino acids. Trimming took 10 bases from V and 2 from J, leaving 22 bases between them. The germline gives CDR1 MDHEN, CDR2 SYDVKM.

This sequence joins TRBV15 and TRBJ2-1; D perhaps matches TRBD1 (6 bases). The V end was cut by 0 bases, the J end by 6 bases, with 12 bases between. The CDR3 spans 15 residues. Germline V CDR1 and CDR2: LNHNV, YYDKDF (reference sequence). CDR3 sequence (DNA): TGTGCCACCAGCAGAGATCCAGGACAGAGCAATGAGCAGTTCTTC. Its translation is CATSRDPGQSNEQFF.

This chain connects TRBV10-1 to TRBJ1-5; D is unresolved. Germline V lookup: CDR1 WNHNN, CDR2 SYGVQD (reference sequence). The V and J ends lost 9 bases and 5 bases respectively, with 11 bases between them. The CDR3 consists of 12 residues. CDR3: CARVVGDQPQHF. The CDR3 DNA reads as TGCGCCAGAGTAGTAGGCGATCAGCCCCAGCATTTT.

The chain joins TRBV6-5 to TRBJ2-3; D call uncertain. This CDR3 spans 16 amino acids. CDR1 is MNHEY and CDR2 is SVGAGI in the germline V gene. V dropped 0 bases and J dropped 3 bases, with 13 bases sitting between them. The CDR3 protein is CASSYSGWGSTDTQYF. For the CDR3, the DNA is TGTGCCAGCAGTTACTCGGGGTGGGGATCGACAGATACGCAGTATTTT.

The rearrangement uses TRBV5-6 and TRBJ2-3; 8 bases match TRBD2. The CDR3 has 17 amino acids. The trim removed 1 base at V and 5 bases at J, leaving 12 bases unmatched. CDR1 and CDR2 (germline): SGHDT, YYEEEE. DNA for the CDR3: TGTGCCAGCAGCTTGCTGGGACTAGATGTGATGGGAGATACGCAGTATTTT. Amino acids: CASSLLGLDVMGDTQYF.

The chain couples TRBV11-2 to TRBJ2-5; TRBD2 agrees at 9 bases. Germline lookup yields CDR1 SGHAT and CDR2 FQNNGV. The J segment lost 5 bases and the V segment lost 0 bases, leaving 4 bases of the junction unmatched. The length of the CDR3 is 15 residues. The DNA of the CDR3 is TGTGCCAGCAGCTTAGAACCGGGACTAGCCGAGACCCAGTACTTC. Its protein is CASSLEPGLAETQYF.

J is TRBJ1-1 and V is TRBV6-5, with D uncertain. Germline CDR1 reads MNHEY; CDR2 reads SVGAGI. The length of the CDR3 is 14 residues. V lost 0 bases and J 1 base, leaving 6 bases between the germline ends. This CDR3 reads CASSYSRQNTEAFF. CDR3 in DNA: TGTGCCAGCAGTTACTCGAGACAGAACACTGAAGCTTTCTTT.

In its sample, this clone was seen a few times. The rearrangement uses TRBV6-6 and TRBJ1-5; no clear D. Germline V gene sequence: CDR1 MNHNY, CDR2 SVGAGI (reference sequence). This CDR3 spans 16 amino acids. Trimming removed 6 bases at V and 3 bases at J, with 18 bases between. CDR3 DNA sequence: TGTGCCAGCAGCTCTACAACCGCGGGAACCAATCAGCCCCAGCATTTT. This sequence encodes CASSSTTAGTNQPQHF.

This clone turned up a few times. The V gene is TRBV19, the J gene TRBJ1-3; D unclear. CDR1 and CDR2 from the germline V gene are LNHDA and SQIVND (reference sequence). The length of the CDR3 is 17 residues. The V end was cut by 3 bases, the J end by 0 bases, with 15 bases between. The CDR3 protein is CASSIAPRRRSGNTIYF. DNA of the CDR3: TGTGCCAGTAGTATTGCGCCCCGGAGGCGCTCTGGAAACACCATATATTTT. Full variable domain (rest looked up from reference TRBV19 and TRBJ1-3): DGGITQSPKYLFRKEGQNVTLSCEQNLNHDAMYWYRQDPGQGLRLIYYSQIVNDFQKGDIAEGYSVSREKKESFPLTVTSAQKNPTAFYLCASSIAPRRRSGNTIYFGEGSWLTVV.

Only one count was recorded for this clone. This sequence joins TRBV5-1 and TRBJ2-2; TRBD2 matches at 11 bases. With V trimmed by 1 base and J by 6 bases, 8 bases remained unmatched. The CDR3 loop spans 17 amino acids. CDR1 and CDR2 (germline): SGHRS, YFSETQ. The CDR3 sequence is CASSLTTSGKYPGELFF. CDR3 DNA: TGCGCCAGCAGCTTGACGACTAGCGGGAAGTACCCCGGGGAGCTGTTTTTT.

This chain connects TRBV4-2 to TRBJ2-1; D unresolved. The CDR3 is made up of 14 amino acids. V was shortened by 4 bases and J by 6 bases, with 13 bases between the two germline ends. From germline, CDR1 is LGHNA and CDR2 YNFKEQ. The chain's CDR3 is CASSRTPSVNEQFF. The DNA of the CDR3 is TGTGCCAGCAGCCGAACTCCCAGTGTCAATGAGCAGTTCTTC.

The chain joins TRBV11-3 to TRBJ2-1; possibly TRBD2 for D (5 bases). CDR1 is SGHNT, CDR2 YENEEA, per germline. V was clipped by 4 bases and J by 7 bases, with 14 bases between them. The length of the CDR3 is 14 residues. The CDR3 DNA reads as TGTGCCAGCAGCTCTAGCCTGATTTCGAATGAGCAGTTCTTC. Translation gives CASSSSLISNEQFF.

This clone came up a few times. The chain uses TRBV9 and TRBJ2-1, with a possible D match to TRBD2 (5 bases). Germline V gives CDR1 SGDLS, CDR2 YYNGEE. The CDR3 totals 16 residues. V lost 1 base and J 1 base, leaving 12 bases between the germline ends. DNA of the CDR3: TGTGCCAGCAGCGTACAAGCGGAGCCTTCCTACAATGAGCAGTTCTTC. This gives the protein CASSVQAEPSYNEQFF.

The chain employs TRBV11-2 and TRBJ1-2, with D perhaps TRBD1 (6 bases). V was shortened by 5 bases and J by 8 bases, with 12 bases between the two germline ends. Germline V lookup: CDR1 SGHAT, CDR2 FQNNGV. The length of the CDR3 is 12 residues. This CDR3 reads CASSVRGAGYTF. DNA for the CDR3: TGTGCCAGCAGCGTCCGGGGGGCCGGCTACACCTTC.

The chain employs TRBV5-5 and TRBJ2-5, with D possibly TRBD2 on 7 matching bases. Germline loops: CDR1 SGHKS, CDR2 YYEKEE (reference sequence). The CDR3 length is 15 residues. Trimming left V 6 bases short and J 3 bases short, with 18 bases between. In DNA form, the CDR3 reads TGTGCCAGCAACCTAGGGGGGGCGAGGGAAGAGACCCAGTACTTC. As protein: CASNLGGAREETQYF.

The chain carries TRBV9 and TRBJ2-3; 8 positions match TRBD1. This CDR3 has 17 amino acids. J lost 5 bases, V lost 3 bases, and 14 bases had no gene match. Looked up from germline, CDR1 is SGDLS and CDR2 is YYNGEE. DNA of the CDR3: TGTGCCAGCAGCGACCGTGGGACAGGTTCAAGTGGAGATACGCAGTATTTT. Its translation: CASSDRGTGSSGDTQYF.

The CDR3 is CASSFSGSRQETQYF. In DNA form, the CDR3 reads TGTGCCAGCAGCTTTAGCGGGAGCCGCCAAGAGACCCAGTACTTC. The chain couples TRBV7-6 to TRBJ2-5; 9 nucleotides match TRBD2. Trimming took 3 bases from V and 1 from J; bases not matched to a gene: 3. The CDR3 is 15 residues long. Germline CDR1 is SGHVS and CDR2 is FNYEAQ.

V usage is TRBV7-2 and J usage is TRBJ2-2; D is perhaps TRBD2 (6 bases). Germline CDR1 SGHTA, CDR2 FQGNSA. This CDR3 comprises 17 residues. Trimming stripped 3 bases from V and 7 bases from J, with 21 bases between. CDR3 in amino acids: CASSFSPRWGVNGELFF. The DNA of the CDR3 is TGTGCCAGCAGCTTCTCACCCCGGTGGGGGGTTAACGGGGAGCTGTTTTTT.